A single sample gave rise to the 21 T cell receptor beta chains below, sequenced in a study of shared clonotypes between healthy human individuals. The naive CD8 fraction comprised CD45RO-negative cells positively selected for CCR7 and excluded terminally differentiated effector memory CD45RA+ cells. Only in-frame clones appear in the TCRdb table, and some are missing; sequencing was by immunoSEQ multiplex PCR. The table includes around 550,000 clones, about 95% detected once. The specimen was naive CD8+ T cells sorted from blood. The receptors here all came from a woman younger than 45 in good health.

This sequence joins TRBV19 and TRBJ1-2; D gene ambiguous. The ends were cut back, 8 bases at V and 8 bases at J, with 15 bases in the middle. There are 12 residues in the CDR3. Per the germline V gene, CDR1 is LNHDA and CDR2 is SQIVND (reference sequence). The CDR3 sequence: CASREKGAGYTF. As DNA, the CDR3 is TGTGCCAGTCGTGAAAAGGGAGCGGGCTACACCTTC.

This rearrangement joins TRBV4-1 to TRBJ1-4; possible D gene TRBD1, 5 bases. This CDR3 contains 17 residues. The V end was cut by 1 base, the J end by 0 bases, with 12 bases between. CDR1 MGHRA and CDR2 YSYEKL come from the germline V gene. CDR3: CASSQAKGRATNEKLFF. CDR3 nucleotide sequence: TGCGCCAGCAGCCAAGCAAAGGGCAGGGCAACTAATGAAAAACTGTTTTTT.

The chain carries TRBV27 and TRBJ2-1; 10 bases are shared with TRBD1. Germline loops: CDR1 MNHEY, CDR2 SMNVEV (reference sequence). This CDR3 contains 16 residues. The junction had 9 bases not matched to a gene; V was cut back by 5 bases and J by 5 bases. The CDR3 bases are TGTGCCAGCAGTCCGCCTAGAGGGACAGGGGACAATGAGCAGTTCTTC. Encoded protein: CASSPPRGTGDNEQFF.

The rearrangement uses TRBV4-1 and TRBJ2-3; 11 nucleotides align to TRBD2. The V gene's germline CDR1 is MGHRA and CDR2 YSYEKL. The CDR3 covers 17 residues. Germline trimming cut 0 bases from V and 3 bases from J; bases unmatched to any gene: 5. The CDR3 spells CASSQDWPSGRTDTQYF. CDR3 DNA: TGCGCCAGCAGCCAAGATTGGCCTAGCGGGAGGACAGATACGCAGTATTTT.

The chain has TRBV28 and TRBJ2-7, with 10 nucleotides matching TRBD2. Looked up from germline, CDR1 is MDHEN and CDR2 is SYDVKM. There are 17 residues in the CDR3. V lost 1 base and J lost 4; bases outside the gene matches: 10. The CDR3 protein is CASSLLGSGRFGYEQYF. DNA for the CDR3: TGTGCCAGCAGTTTATTGGGTAGCGGGAGGTTTGGGTACGAGCAGTACTTC.

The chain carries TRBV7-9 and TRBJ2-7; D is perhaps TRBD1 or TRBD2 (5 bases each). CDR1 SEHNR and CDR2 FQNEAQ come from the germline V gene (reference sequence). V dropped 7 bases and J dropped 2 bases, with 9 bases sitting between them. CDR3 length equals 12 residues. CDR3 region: CASTRGTYEQYF. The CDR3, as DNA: TGTGCCAGCACCCGGGGCACCTACGAGCAGTACTTC. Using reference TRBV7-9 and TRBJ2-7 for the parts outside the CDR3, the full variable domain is DTGVSQNPRHKITKRGQNVTFRCDPISEHNRLYWYRQTLGQGPEFLTYFQNEAQLEKSRLLSDRFSAERPKGSFSTLEIQRTEQGDSAMYLCASTRGTYEQYFGPGTRLTVT.

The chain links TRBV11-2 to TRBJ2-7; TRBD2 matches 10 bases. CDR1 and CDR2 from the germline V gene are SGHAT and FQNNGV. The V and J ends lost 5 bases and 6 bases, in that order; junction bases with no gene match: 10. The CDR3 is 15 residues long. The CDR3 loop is CASSADSGRDAEQYF. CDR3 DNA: TGTGCCAGCAGCGCCGACAGCGGGAGGGATGCCGAGCAGTACTTC.

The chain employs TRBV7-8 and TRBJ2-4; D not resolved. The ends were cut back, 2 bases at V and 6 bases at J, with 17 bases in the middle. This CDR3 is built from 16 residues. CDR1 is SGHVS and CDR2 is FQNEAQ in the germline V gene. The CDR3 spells CASSLRSGSERNIQYF. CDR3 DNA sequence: TGTGCCAGCAGCTTAAGGTCAGGAAGTGAAAGAAACATTCAGTACTTC.

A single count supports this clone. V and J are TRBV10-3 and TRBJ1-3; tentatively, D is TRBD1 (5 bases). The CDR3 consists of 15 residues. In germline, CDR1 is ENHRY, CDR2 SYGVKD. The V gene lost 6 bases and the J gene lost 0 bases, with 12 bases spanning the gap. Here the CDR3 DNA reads TGTGCCATCAGCACCGGGACGAACTCTGGAAACACCATATATTTT. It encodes CAISTGTNSGNTIYF.

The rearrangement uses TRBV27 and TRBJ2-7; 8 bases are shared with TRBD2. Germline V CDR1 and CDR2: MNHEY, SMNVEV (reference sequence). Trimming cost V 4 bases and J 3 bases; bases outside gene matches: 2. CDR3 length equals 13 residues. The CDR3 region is CASSSGTSYEQYF. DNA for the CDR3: TGTGCCAGCAGTTCCGGGACTAGCTACGAGCAGTACTTC.

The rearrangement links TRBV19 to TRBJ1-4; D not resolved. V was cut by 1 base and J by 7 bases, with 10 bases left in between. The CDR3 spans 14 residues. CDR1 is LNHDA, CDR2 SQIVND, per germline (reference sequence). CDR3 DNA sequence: TGTGCCAGTAGTATAGTCACCCACAGTGAAAAACTGTTTTTT. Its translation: CASSIVTHSEKLFF.

CDR3 sequence: CASSPQRVDTEAFF. In DNA, the CDR3 is TGTGCCAGCAGCCCTCAGAGGGTGGACACTGAAGCTTTCTTT. The rearrangement uses TRBV5-4 and TRBJ1-1; D is ambiguous. Per germline, CDR1 SGHNT and CDR2 YYREEE (reference sequence). The CDR3 spans 14 residues. The ends were cut back, 4 bases at V and 3 bases at J, with 13 bases in the middle.

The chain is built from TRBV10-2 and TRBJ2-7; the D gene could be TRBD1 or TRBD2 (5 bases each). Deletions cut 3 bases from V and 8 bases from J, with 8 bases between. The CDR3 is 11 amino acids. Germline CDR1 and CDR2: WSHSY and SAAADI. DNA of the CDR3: TGCGCCAGCAGTGAAGCGGACAAGCAGTACTTC. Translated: CASSEADKQYF.

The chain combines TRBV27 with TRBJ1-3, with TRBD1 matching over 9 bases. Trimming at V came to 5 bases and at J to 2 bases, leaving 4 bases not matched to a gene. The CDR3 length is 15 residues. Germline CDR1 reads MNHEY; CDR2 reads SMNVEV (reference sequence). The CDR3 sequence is CASSTDRGPGNTIYF. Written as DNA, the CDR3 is TGTGCCAGCAGTACGGACAGGGGCCCTGGAAACACCATATATTTT.

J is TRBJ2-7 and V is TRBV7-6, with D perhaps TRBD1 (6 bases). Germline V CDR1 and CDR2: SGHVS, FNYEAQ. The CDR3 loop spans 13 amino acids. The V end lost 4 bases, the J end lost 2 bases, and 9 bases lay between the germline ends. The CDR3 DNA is TGTGCCAGCAGCTGGGACAACACCTACGAGCAGTACTTC. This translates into CASSWDNTYEQYF.

CDR3 loop: CASSLETWIGELFF. CDR3 DNA sequence: TGTGCCAGCAGCTTAGAGACCTGGATCGGGGAGCTGTTTTTT. The chain couples TRBV7-8 to TRBJ2-2; D is unresolved. Germline V gene sequence: CDR1 SGHVS, CDR2 FQNEAQ. CDR3 length: 14 residues. V was cut by 1 base and J by 7 bases, with 10 bases left in between.

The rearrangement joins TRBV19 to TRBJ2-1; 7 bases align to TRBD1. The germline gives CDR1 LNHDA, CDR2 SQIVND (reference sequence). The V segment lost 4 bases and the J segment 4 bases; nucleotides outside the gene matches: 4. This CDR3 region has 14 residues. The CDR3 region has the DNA TGTGCCAGTAGTAAGGGACAGAGATACAATGAGCAGTTCTTC. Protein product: CASSKGQRYNEQFF.

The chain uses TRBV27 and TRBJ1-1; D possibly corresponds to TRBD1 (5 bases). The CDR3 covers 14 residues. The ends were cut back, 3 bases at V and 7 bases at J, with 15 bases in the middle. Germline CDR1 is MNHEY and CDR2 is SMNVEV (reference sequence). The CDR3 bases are TGTGCCAGCAGTTTCGGGACGGGGTTTGGTGAAGCTTTCTTT. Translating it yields CASSFGTGFGEAFF.

CDR3 DNA: TGCGCCAGCAGCCGCCTTCTAGCGGGAGAGACCGGGGAGCTGTTTTTT. Encoded protein: CASSRLLAGETGELFF. The J gene is TRBJ2-2, the V gene TRBV4-1; 10 nucleotides match TRBD2. The V gene end was trimmed by 4 bases and the J gene end by 5 bases; junction bases not matched to a gene: 7. This CDR3 region has 16 residues. Germline CDR1 and CDR2: MGHRA and YSYEKL.

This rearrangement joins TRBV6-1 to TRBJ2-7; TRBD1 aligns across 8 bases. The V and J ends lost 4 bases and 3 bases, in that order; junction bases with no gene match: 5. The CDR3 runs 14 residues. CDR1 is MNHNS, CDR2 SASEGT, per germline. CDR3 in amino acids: CASSAGTGVYEQYF. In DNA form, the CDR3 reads TGTGCCAGCAGTGCAGGGACAGGAGTCTACGAGCAGTACTTC.

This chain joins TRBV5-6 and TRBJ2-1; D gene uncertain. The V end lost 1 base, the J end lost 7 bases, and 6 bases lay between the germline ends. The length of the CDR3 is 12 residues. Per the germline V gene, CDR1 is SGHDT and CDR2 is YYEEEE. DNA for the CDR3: TGTGCCAGCAGCTTGAGTCCTAATGAGCAGTTCTTC. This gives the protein CASSLSPNEQFF.